Each of the 7 T cell receptor beta chains below was sequenced from the same sample in a study of blood T cells in healthy people across ages. Sample-barcoded 5' priming and a J-beta primer mix drove a second PCR of roughly 6 to 12 cycles. TCRdb re-called the 5' RACE reads through MiXCR, storing one row per CDR3 protein. The sample carries hundreds of thousands of distinct CDR3 sequences, 25% to 35% recorded once. Input material: blood. These receptors all come from a woman aged 80 or over in good health.

The genes are TRBV4-1 and TRBJ2-7; 12 positions agree with TRBD2. CDR1 MGHRA and CDR2 YSYEKL come from the germline V gene. Trimming cost V 0 bases and J 4 bases; bases outside gene matches: 10. This CDR3 contains 18 residues. CDR3 in amino acids: CASSQDWASGRASYEQYF. The CDR3 coding sequence is TGCGCCAGCAGCCAAGATTGGGCTAGCGGGAGGGCCTCTTACGAGCAGTACTTC.

This clonotype was counted ten times or more. This chain links TRBV2 with TRBJ2-3, with a possible D match to TRBD2 (6 bases). V lost 7 bases, J lost 2 bases, and 13 bases lay in between. Germline lookup yields CDR1 SNHLY and CDR2 FYNNEI. This CDR3 spans 14 amino acids. The CDR3 region is CASIGGSTTDTQYF. CDR3 sequence (DNA): TGTGCCAGCATCGGGGGAAGCACCACAGATACGCAGTATTTT.

The DNA for the CDR3 is TGCAGTGCTAACTACAGGGGGCTAGACGAGCAGTACTTC. As protein: CSANYRGLDEQYF. This chain links TRBV20-1 with TRBJ2-7; 9 bases line up with TRBD1. V lost 4 bases, J lost 5 bases, and 6 bases stayed unmatched. In germline, CDR1 is DFQATT, CDR2 SNEGSKA (reference sequence). The CDR3 is 13 amino acids.

This clonotype was picked up many times. This chain uses TRBV12-3 or TRBV12-4 with TRBJ2-1; 10 bases are a match to TRBD2. This CDR3 region has 15 residues. With V trimmed by 5 bases and J by 7 bases, 8 bases remained unmatched. The CDR3 reads CASSITGLAMNEQFF. The DNA for the CDR3 is TGTGCCAGCAGTATAACGGGACTAGCGATGAATGAGCAGTTCTTC.

This clonotype showed up just a few times. V is TRBV7-3 and J is TRBJ1-1; 9 bases are shared with TRBD1. In germline, CDR1 is SGHTA, CDR2 FQGTGA. This CDR3 contains 14 residues. Trimming took 4 bases from V and 4 from J; bases not matched to a gene: 4. The CDR3, as DNA: TGTGCCAGCAGCTCACAGGGGGCCGCCACTGAAGCTTTCTTT. Its translation: CASSSQGAATEAFF.

This clonotype was observed at least ten times. This sequence joins TRBV7-2 and TRBJ2-3, with D perhaps assigned TRBD1 or TRBD2 (5 bases each). The CDR3 extends over 15 amino acids. V was cut by 5 bases and J by 2 bases, with 14 bases left in between. The germline V gene has CDR1 SGHTA and CDR2 FQGNSA. The CDR3 reads CASSVRGAYTDTQYF. Written as DNA, the CDR3 is TGTGCCAGCAGCGTCAGAGGGGCTTACACAGATACGCAGTATTTT.

This clonotype was counted only a few times. This may stem from a read error, because a much larger clone lies one nucleotide away. The chain links TRBV6-4 to TRBJ2-5; TRBD1 agrees at 9 bases. CDR3 length: 11 residues. CDR1 MRHNA and CDR2 SNTAGT come from the germline V gene. The CDR3 bases are TGCGGGACAGGGCAGTACAATGAGCAGTACTTC. It codes for CGTGQYNEQYF.